The text below deals with one T cell receptor (beta chain). This sample is part of a study of OX40 agonist ivuxolimab in advanced cancers. The CDR3 covers 18 residues. Trimming removed 2 bases from V and 1 base from J; junction bases left unmatched: 10. Germline V CDR1 and CDR2: MNHNS, SASEGT. Data came from immunoSEQ multiplex PCR; TCRdb stores just in-frame clones and leaves some out. The sample consists of more than 60,000 clones, 85% of them appearing once. The receptor was derived from an adult with an advanced solid tumor such as melanoma, head and neck, liver or kidney cancer. The chain uses TRBV6-1 and TRBJ2-4; TRBD1 agrees at 8 bases. Here the sequenced sample was CD4+ or CD8+ T cells sorted from blood, taken in a trial of the OX40 agonist ivuxolimab. CDR3: CASSERTGRGLAKNIQYF. CDR3 in DNA: TGTGCCAGCAGTGAACGGACAGGGAGAGGGTTGGCCAAAAACATTCAGTACTTC.